One and the same sample provided the 8 T cell receptor beta chains below, sequenced in a study of CD8 T cells in ankylosing spondylitis. Study observations and caveats: It appeared that ankylosing spondylitis blood was characterized by a TCR beta motif of about 8 highly homologous variants.

What these receptors recognize is not known. TCRdb analysed the 5' RACE reads with MiXCR anew, one entry per CDR3 protein. The profile covers fewer than 650,000 distinct CDR3 sequences, with roughly 13% appearing a single time and over 6.5% taken by the ten largest. Material: blood, either unsorted or a sorted T cell fraction (not recorded which). These receptors were collected from a male donor with ankylosing spondylitis.

This clonotype was seen ten or more times. The chain employs TRBV12-3 or TRBV12-4 and TRBJ1-3; the D gene is possibly TRBD1 (5 bases). This CDR3 has 15 residues. V lost 6 bases and J lost 0, with 12 bases in between. This CDR3 reads CASREGTYSGNTIYF. CDR3 nucleotides: TGTGCCAGCAGGGAAGGGACTTACTCTGGAAACACCATATATTTT.

There are a few counts of this clonotype. The chain carries TRBV3-1 and TRBJ2-2; TRBD2 might be the D (5 bases). Trimming took 0 bases from V and 5 from J, leaving 7 bases between them. Germline V gives CDR1 LGHDT, CDR2 YNNKEL (reference sequence). CDR3 length: 14 residues. In DNA form, the CDR3 reads TGTGCCAGCAGCCAAGATACGGGGACCGGGGAGCTGTTTTTT. Translating it yields CASSQDTGTGELFF.

J is TRBJ2-4 and V is TRBV7-9; 11 bases fit TRBD1. This CDR3 has 16 residues. The J segment lost 6 bases and the V segment lost 3 bases, leaving 7 bases of the junction unmatched. Germline CDR1 and CDR2: SEHNR and FQNEAQ (reference sequence). CDR3 coding DNA: TGTGCCAGCAGCTTCCCCGGACAGGGGGCTGGAAACATTCAGTACTTC. Encoded protein: CASSFPGQGAGNIQYF. The full variable domain, in which reference TRBV7-9 and TRBJ2-4 provide the parts outside the CDR3, is DTGVSQNPRHKITKRGQNVTFRCDPISEHNRLYWYRQTLGQGPEFLTYFQNEAQLEKSRLLSDRFSAERPKGSFSTLEIQRTEQGDSAMYLCASSFPGQGAGNIQYFGAGTRLSVL.

This clonotype was counted between two and nine times. The chain uses TRBV7-9 and TRBJ2-2; D ambiguous. The CDR3 covers 12 residues. Germline CDR1 and CDR2: SEHNR and FQNEAQ (reference sequence). The V end was cut by 10 bases, the J end by 3 bases, with 9 bases between. The CDR3 is CAISWYTGELFF. The CDR3 DNA reads TGTGCCATAAGTTGGTACACCGGGGAGCTGTTTTTT. The variable domain in full, completed from reference TRBV7-9 and TRBJ2-2, reads DTGVSQNPRHKITKRGQNVTFRCDPISEHNRLYWYRQTLGQGPEFLTYFQNEAQLEKSRLLSDRFSAERPKGSFSTLEIQRTEQGDSAMYLCAISWYTGELFFGEGSRLTVL.

This clonotype was seen more than once but under ten times. One end of the junction fails to match germline, which may point to a read error. This sequence joins TRBV20-1 and TRBJ2-4; D is uncertain. The CDR3 covers 13 residues. Germline assignment: CDR1 DFQATT and CDR2 SNEGSKA (reference sequence). The CDR3 nucleotides are TGTGCAGGACGGGTGAGAGGCAAAAACATTCAGTACTTC. This sequence encodes CAGRVRGKNIQYF.

Turning to this clonotype: Possible read error: a much larger clone is one base away. CDR3 DNA sequence: TGTGCCAGCAGTCCCGGATGGGGGAACACCGGGGAGCTGTTTTTT. Residues: CASSPGWGNTGELFF. The chain links TRBV7-9 to TRBJ2-2, with no clear D. The CDR3 sequence is 15 residues long. V was cut by 6 bases and J by 1 base, with 12 bases left in between. The germline CDR1 and CDR2 sequences are SEHNR and FQNEAQ (reference sequence).

The rearrangement uses TRBV12-5 and TRBJ2-7, with TRBD2 matching 11 bases. After removal of 0 bases from V and 3 bases from J, the junction contained 4 bases not matched to a gene. The length of the CDR3 is 16 residues. Germline lookup yields CDR1 LGHNT and CDR2 FRNRAP. CDR3 sequence reads: CASGLVTSGSVYEQYF. For the CDR3, the DNA is TGTGCTAGTGGTTTGGTAACTAGCGGGAGTGTCTACGAGCAGTACTTC. The full variable domain, its missing parts supplied by reference TRBV12-5 and TRBJ2-7, is DARVTQTPRHKVTEMGQEVTMRCQPILGHNTVFWYRQTMMQGLELLAYFRNRAPLDDSGMPKDRFSAEMPDATLATLKIQPSEPRDSAVYFCASGLVTSGSVYEQYFGPGTRLTVT.

This clonotype came up a few times. This chain uses TRBV7-8 with TRBJ1-1, with D perhaps matching TRBD1 (5 bases). This CDR3 region has 12 residues. Per germline, CDR1 SGHVS and CDR2 FQNEAQ. Trimming pared 5 bases from V and 10 bases from J, leaving 14 bases between. The CDR3 DNA follows: TGTGCCAGCAGCCGCCGGGGGGGTGCAGCTTTCTTT. Its protein is CASSRRGGAAFF.